This note documents a single T cell receptor beta chain sequence. The sample originates from a study of blood T cell repertoires in COVID-19. The wider study: T cells, B-cell-depleted T cells, or PBMCs supplied cDNA or gDNA.

Some clones are missing from TCRdb's copy, which holds only in-frame ones; the method was immunoSEQ multiplex PCR. The sample lists under 250,000 clones; roughly 84% were seen once. V trimming: 5 bases; J trimming: 2 bases; junction bases outside the gene matches: 3. Germline values: CDR1 MNHEY, CDR2 SMNVEV (reference sequence). The CDR3 length is 14 residues. Specimen: peripheral blood. The V call is TRBV27, the J call TRBJ2-1; 7 bases match TRBD1. The clonotype was recovered from an elderly woman with acute or convalescent COVID-19. CDR3 sequence (DNA): TGTGCCAGCAGTAGGGACAGACCCTACAATGAGCAGTTCTTC. Its translation is CASSRDRPYNEQFF.